This T cell receptor beta chain was found in a study of T-cell reconstitution after alpha-beta-depleted transplantation in children. Notes on the study in general: Newly produced T cells mostly accounted for T-cell counts and diversity one year post-transplant. About two months after transplant, alpha-beta T cells reportedly came from several hundred expanded graft clones. It was surviving recipient T cells and thymic progenitors that gave some patients high TCRbeta diversity at day 60.

TCRbeta library preparation incorporated unique molecular identifiers. One entry per CDR3 protein results from TCRdb running MiXCR on the PCR reads. The sample has 250,000 to 300,000 distinct CDR3 sequences, 6.5% to 9% seen once. The CDR3 is 15 amino acids. V dropped 7 bases and J dropped 10 bases, with 22 bases sitting between them. This clonotype was seen ten or more times. Its matching antigen is unknown. The receptor was isolated from a female patient aged 2 to 10 who had a stem cell transplant for Fanconi anemia, so the T cells may come from the graft donor. This rearrangement joins TRBV12-3 or TRBV12-4 to TRBJ2-2; tentatively, D is TRBD1 or TRBD2 (6 bases each). This material consisted of peripheral blood, taken 360 days after TCRalphabeta/CD19-depleted stem cell transplant. The CDR3 reads CASILRAAGGEELFF. The CDR3 bases are TGTGCCAGCATCCTACGCGCGGCCGGGGGCGAGGAGCTGTTTTTT.